This T cell receptor (beta chain) is drawn from a study of T cells in Graves' hyperthyroidism and ophthalmopathy. The germline gives CDR1 GTSNPN, CDR2 SVGIG (reference sequence). V was pared by 3 bases and J by 8 bases, with 3 bases of the junction left unmatched. The CDR3 is 13 residues long. Graves' hyperthyroidism showing no ophthalmopathy progression within 18 months was considered stable. Pregnant or lactating patients were excluded, as were those with uncontrolled infection or other autoimmune disease. Fresh peripheral blood, about 9.6 ml, yielded the PBMCs. Amplification targeted TCR beta CDR3 regions from RNA transcripts. Carried out on the TCR CDR3, a first-round RT-PCR used the HTBI primer set. A single record per CDR3 protein comes from TCRdb applying MiXCR to the multiplex PCR reads. The sample contains 300,000 to 450,000 distinct CDR3 sequences, approximately 13% of which appear only once.

The chain links TRBV30 to TRBJ1-4, with 10 bases aligning to TRBD1. The sample consisted of blood. The sequence came from a woman aged 55-69 years with Graves' hyperthyroidism. The CDR3 loop reads CAWSWTGGEKLFF. The CDR3 nucleotides are TGTGCCTGGAGCTGGACAGGGGGGGAAAAACTGTTTTTT.